This T cell receptor (beta chain) came from a study of cytotoxic CD8 clonotypes in ibrutinib-treated CLL. Across the whole study: Mean yields were around 260,000 productive templates and 80,000 to 95,000 productive rearrangements per sample.

This clone was recorded a few times. Antigen: not known. Sequencing used immunoSEQ multiplex PCR; TCRdb keeps in-frame clones, though not all of them. Altogether about 200,000 clones are present, 60% to 80% being singletons, with the ten largest covering about an eighth. The study's findings and limits: Higher clonality was seen at ibrutinib response and a return toward baseline at progression. Timing of sampling differed between sustained-remission and progressing patients. Public clonotypes, an uncommon group, contracted or remained stable on treatment.

There are 15 residues in the CDR3. The V gene's germline CDR1 is LNHDA and CDR2 SQIVND (reference sequence). V was clipped by 5 bases and J by 4 bases, with 14 bases between them. Sequenced here: PBMCs, sampled after 12 months of ibrutinib treatment. This receptor was obtained from a human donor with chronic lymphocytic leukemia. The chain joins TRBV19 to TRBJ1-4; possibly TRBD1 for D (6 bases). The CDR3, as DNA: TGTGCCAGTAGTGCCCTAGGGGGGATTAATGAAAAACTGTTTTTT. Translated: CASSALGGINEKLFF.